The present entry profiles one T cell receptor (beta chain) with its context. Unique molecular identifiers were used to barcode this TCRbeta library. TCRdb re-analysed the PCR reads in MiXCR, keeping a single row per CDR3 protein. The sample comprises roughly 100,000 distinct CDR3 sequences, 7% to 9% of which are singletons, and approximately 7% rests with the top ten. The CDR3 extends over 16 amino acids. The V gene's germline CDR1 is LGHNA and CDR2 YSLEER. V lost 3 bases and J 1 base, leaving 10 bases between the germline ends. These data come from a study of T-cell reconstitution after alpha-beta-depleted transplantation in children.

The V and J genes are TRBV4-3 and TRBJ2-6; no clear D gene. The specimen comprised PBMCs from the stem cell graft donor, sampled from the stem cell graft. This receptor was taken from a human donor who donated a stem cell graft to a child with congenital amegakaryocytic thrombocytopenia. CDR3 coding DNA: TGCGCCAGCAGCCATCTGGGCCCGTCTGGGGCCAACGTCCTGACTTTC. It is translated as CASSHLGPSGANVLTF.